A single sample is the source of the 30 T cell receptor beta chains below, sequenced in a study of T cells in Graves' hyperthyroidism and ophthalmopathy. RNA transcripts gave rise to amplified TCR beta CDR3 regions. RT-PCR in the first round (using the HTBI primer set) targeted the TCR CDR3. TCRdb called the multiplex PCR reads again in MiXCR, with one record for every CDR3 protein. Of roughly 200,000 distinct CDR3 sequences in the sample, roughly a sixth were seen once. Sequencing used blood. Receptors were obtained from a woman between 50 and 59 years old with Graves' hyperthyroidism.

The sample holds a few counts of this clonotype. This chain joins TRBV3-1 and TRBJ1-4; unclear D gene. Trimming took 6 bases from V and 7 from J, leaving 9 bases between them. The CDR3 is 12 amino acids. Germline V gene lookup returns CDR1 LGHDT and CDR2 YNNKEL (reference sequence). The CDR3 loop is CASRELGEKLFF. Here the CDR3 DNA reads TGTGCCAGCAGAGAACTCGGTGAAAAACTGTTTTTT.

V gene TRBV9 combines with J gene TRBJ1-5; unclear D gene. Germline V gene data show CDR1 as SGDLS and CDR2 as YYNGEE. This CDR3 comprises 15 residues. Trimming removed 4 bases at V and 5 bases at J, with 16 bases between. For the CDR3, the DNA is TGTGCCAGCAGCCGGGGAGGGAGGGCCGATCAGCCCCAGCATTTT. Its protein product is CASSRGGRADQPQHF.

The chain couples TRBV7-3 to TRBJ2-1; 7 bases agree with TRBD2. Germline V gene data show CDR1 as SGHTA and CDR2 as FQGTGA. This CDR3 has 15 residues. The junction had 13 bases not matched to a gene; V was cut back by 5 bases and J by 9 bases. CDR3 in DNA: TGTGCCAGCAGCACCGGAGACACCGGCGGGGGTGAGCAGTTCTTC. This translates into CASSTGDTGGGEQFF.

The sample holds a few counts of this clonotype. The V gene is TRBV9, the J gene TRBJ2-7, with 8 bases matching TRBD2. With 0 bases clipped from V and 5 bases from J, the junction kept 4 bases outside the gene matches. The CDR3 consists of 14 residues. The germline CDR1 and CDR2 sequences are SGDLS and YYNGEE. The CDR3 DNA sequence: TGTGCCAGCAGCGTAGCGGGAGGGAACCACGAGCAGTACTTC. Protein sequence: CASSVAGGNHEQYF.

In its sample, this clonotype was seen many times. The chain links TRBV2 to TRBJ1-5; unclear D gene. This CDR3 comprises 18 residues. Trimming shortened V by 3 bases and J by 0 bases, and 18 bases separated the two germline ends. Per the germline V gene, CDR1 is SNHLY and CDR2 is FYNNEI. CDR3 amino acids: CASSDLGKNPYSNQPQHF. For the CDR3, the DNA is TGTGCCAGCAGTGATTTAGGCAAGAATCCATATAGCAATCAGCCCCAGCATTTT.

V is TRBV7-9 and J is TRBJ2-4; D possibly corresponds to TRBD2 (6 bases). The CDR3 covers 16 residues. V lost 4 bases and J lost 0, with 13 bases in between. From germline, CDR1 is SEHNR and CDR2 FQNEAQ (reference sequence). Here the CDR3 DNA reads TGTGCCAGCAGCTCCTCCCCGGGACTAGCCAAAAACATTCAGTACTTC. It encodes CASSSSPGLAKNIQYF. Looking up the rest from reference TRBV7-9 and TRBJ2-4 gives the full variable domain: DTGVSQNPRHKITKRGQNVTFRCDPISEHNRLYWYRQTLGQGPEFLTYFQNEAQLEKSRLLSDRFSAERPKGSFSTLEIQRTEQGDSAMYLCASSSSPGLAKNIQYFGAGTRLSVL.

This clonotype was seen repeatedly, ten times or more. The chain links TRBV28 to TRBJ2-3; 8 bases fit TRBD2. Trimming removed 3 bases from V and 2 bases from J; junction bases left unmatched: 4. CDR1 MDHEN and CDR2 SYDVKM come from the germline V gene. The CDR3 is made up of 15 amino acids. DNA of the CDR3: TGTGCCAGCAGTTTGGCGGGAGGACCCACAGATACGCAGTATTTT. Translated: CASSLAGGPTDTQYF.

This clonotype was recorded at least ten times. The chain uses TRBV20-1 and TRBJ1-1; the D gene is possibly TRBD1 (6 bases). V lost 2 bases, J lost 7 bases, and 14 bases lay in between. This CDR3 contains 13 residues. Germline CDR1 DFQATT, CDR2 SNEGSKA (reference sequence). The CDR3 protein is CSARPGTNGEAFF. CDR3 bases: TGCAGTGCTAGACCCGGGACAAATGGTGAAGCTTTCTTT.

This chain uses TRBV10-2 with TRBJ1-1, with D unclear. Germline CDR1 WSHSY, CDR2 SAAADI. V lost 2 bases and J 1 base, leaving 5 bases between the germline ends. The CDR3 totals 13 residues. Here the CDR3 reads CASSEASNTEAFF. CDR3 DNA sequence: TGCGCCAGCAGTGAGGCCTCGAACACTGAAGCTTTCTTT.

Notes on this clonotype: A much larger clone lies one base from this, so it may be a read error. The J gene is TRBJ2-5, the V gene TRBV5-1, with TRBD2 matching over 7 bases. Judging by the DNA end, TRBJ2-1 fits better; the J call may be wrong. Germline V gene lookup returns CDR1 SGHRS and CDR2 YFSETQ. The CDR3 spans 16 residues. The CDR3 nucleotides are TGCGCCAGCAGCTTGACCGCTAGCGGAGACCAAGAGACCCAGTTCTTC. Its protein product is CASSLTASGDQETQFF.

This clonotype appeared a few times. The chain is built from TRBV6-2 or TRBV6-3 and TRBJ2-6; D gene ambiguous. The CDR3 has 16 residues. V was shortened by 0 bases and J by 4 bases, with 10 bases between the two germline ends. Germline loops: CDR1 MNHEY, CDR2 SVGEGT. This CDR3 is CASSYSGVSGANVLTF. For the CDR3, the DNA is TGTGCCAGCAGTTACTCTGGGGTATCCGGGGCCAACGTCCTGACTTTC.

The V call is TRBV18, the J call TRBJ2-6; TRBD1 is a possible D gene (6 bases). CDR1 is KGHSH, CDR2 LQKENI, per germline. This CDR3 comprises 14 residues. Trimming stripped 6 bases from V and 2 bases from J, with 8 bases between. CDR3 DNA sequence: TGTGCCAGCTCGGGGGCTGCTGGGGCCAACGTCCTGACTTTC. Amino acids: CASSGAAGANVLTF. The variable domain in full, with the rest retrieved from reference TRBV18 and TRBJ2-6, is NAGVMQNPRHLVRRRGQEARLRCSPMKGHSHVYWYRQLPEEGLKFMVYLQKENIIDESGMPKERFSAEFPKEGPSILRIQQVVRGDSAAYFCASSGAAGANVLTFGAGSRLTVL.

The sample holds a few counts of this clonotype. This chain joins TRBV7-3 and TRBJ2-3, with 8 nucleotides matching TRBD2. Germline CDR1 reads SGHTA; CDR2 reads FQGTGA. Trimming removed 2 bases from V and 6 bases from J; junction bases left unmatched: 7. CDR3 length: 15 residues. CDR3: CASSLRAGVQDTQYF. In DNA form, the CDR3 reads TGTGCCAGCAGCTTACGAGCGGGAGTTCAGGATACGCAGTATTTT. Supplemented by reference TRBV7-3 and TRBJ2-3, the full variable domain reads GAGVSQTPSNKVTEKGKYVELRCDPISGHTALYWYRQSLGQGPEFLIYFQGTGAADDSGLPNDRFFAVRPEGSVSTLKIQRTERGDSAVYLCASSLRAGVQDTQYFGPGTRLTVL.

This clonotype has more than one count but fewer than ten. The rearrangement joins TRBV5-1 to TRBJ2-5, with 13 bases that match TRBD2. CDR3 length: 16 residues. Per the germline V gene, CDR1 is SGHRS and CDR2 is YFSETQ. Trimming cost V 1 base and J 6 bases; bases outside gene matches: 6. The CDR3 bases are TGCGCCAGCAGCTTGACTAGCGGGAGGGCCGCTAAGACCCAGTACTTC. The encoded protein is CASSLTSGRAAKTQYF.

This clonotype was seen at least ten times. The rearrangement links TRBV15 to TRBJ2-7; D uncertain. The germline V gene has CDR1 LNHNV and CDR2 YYDKDF (reference sequence). V lost 3 bases and J lost 1, with 16 bases in between. This CDR3 region has 16 residues. The CDR3 region is CATSSVQRKSSYEQYF. CDR3 bases: TGTGCCACCAGCAGTGTACAGAGAAAGAGTTCCTACGAGCAGTACTTC.

This clonotype appeared many times. The V gene is TRBV27, the J gene TRBJ1-1; a possible D gene is TRBD1 (6 bases). V was pared by 6 bases and J by 3 bases, with 11 bases between. This CDR3 region has 13 residues. Looked up from germline, CDR1 is MNHEY and CDR2 is SMNVEV (reference sequence). The CDR3 loop is CASSLNRDTEAFF. DNA of the CDR3: TGTGCCAGCAGCCTTAACAGGGACACTGAAGCTTTCTTT.

Many counts were recorded for this clonotype. This chain uses TRBV7-6 with TRBJ1-1; D not certain. This CDR3 has 13 amino acids. CDR1 and CDR2 (germline): SGHVS, FNYEAQ. The V and J ends lost 1 base and 1 base respectively, with 4 bases between them. The CDR3 here is CASSLGTNTEAFF. The CDR3 region has the DNA TGTGCCAGCAGCTTAGGAACGAACACTGAAGCTTTCTTT. The variable domain in full, completed from reference TRBV7-6 and TRBJ1-1, reads GAGVSQSPRYKVTKRGQDVALRCDPISGHVSLYWYRQALGQGPEFLTYFNYEAQQDKSGLPNDRFSAERPEGSISTLTIQRTEQRDSAMYRCASSLGTNTEAFFGQGTRLTVV.

The table lists this clonotype with a count of one. The chain carries TRBV12-3 or TRBV12-4 and TRBJ1-6; D call uncertain. The CDR3 spans 14 residues. V lost 2 bases, J lost 7 bases, and 9 bases lay in between. CDR3 DNA: TGTGCCAGCAGTTTAACGGGTGACAATTCACCCCTCCACTTT. As protein: CASSLTGDNSPLHF.

Only a few counts were recorded for this clonotype. The V call is TRBV5-1, the J call TRBJ2-5; D is possibly TRBD1 or TRBD2 (5 bases each). Germline CDR1 and CDR2: SGHRS and YFSETQ. Between the trimmed V and J ends, which lost 4 bases and 1 base, there was a span of 11 bases. CDR3 length: 14 amino acids. The CDR3 DNA sequence: TGCGCCAGCAGCCCTAGAGGGACCCAAGAGACCCAGTACTTC. It codes for CASSPRGTQETQYF.

This clonotype was observed many times. This sequence joins TRBV30 and TRBJ2-7, with 9 bases identical to TRBD1. V lost 8 bases and J lost 6; bases outside the gene matches: 11. Germline V gene sequence: CDR1 GTSNPN, CDR2 SVGIG (reference sequence). CDR3 length: 13 amino acids. This CDR3 reads CAGGDRVESEQYF. Here the CDR3 DNA reads TGTGCCGGAGGGGACAGGGTGGAAAGCGAGCAGTACTTC.

The gene calls are TRBV7-2 and TRBJ2-5, with 10 bases that match TRBD1. In germline, CDR1 is SGHTA, CDR2 FQGNSA. V lost 5 bases, J lost 4 bases, and 13 bases stayed unmatched. The CDR3 extends over 17 amino acids. For the CDR3, the DNA is TGTGCCAGCAGCCAACCAAACCGGGACAGGGGAGGAGAGACCCAGTACTTC. Translation gives CASSQPNRDRGGETQYF.

This clonotype was found many times. The chain joins TRBV6-1 to TRBJ1-5; D is uncertain. This CDR3 comprises 17 residues. CDR1 and CDR2 from the germline V gene are MNHNS and SASEGT. Trimming took off 6 bases at V and 0 bases at J, with 18 bases between the two ends. The CDR3 sequence is CASSQTDPNHSNQPQHF. CDR3 in DNA: TGTGCCAGCAGCCAGACGGACCCGAATCATAGCAATCAGCCCCAGCATTTT.

This clonotype was detected many times. The J gene is TRBJ2-7, the V gene TRBV20-1; TRBD1 matches at 7 bases. This CDR3 region has 13 residues. Trimming removed 3 bases from V and 2 bases from J; junction bases left unmatched: 4. CDR1 is DFQATT, CDR2 SNEGSKA, per germline (reference sequence). The CDR3 reads CSARTGLPYEQYF. Written as DNA, the CDR3 is TGCAGTGCTAGGACAGGGCTTCCCTACGAGCAGTACTTC.

This clonotype was seen repeatedly, ten times or more. The chain links TRBV12-3 or TRBV12-4 to TRBJ1-3, with 9 bases fitting TRBD1. CDR3 length: 16 residues. The ends lost 4 bases at V and 3 bases at J; junction bases unmatched: 7. DNA of the CDR3: TGTGCCAGCAGTTCGCTACGGACAGGGGTTGGAAACACCATATATTTT. As protein: CASSSLRTGVGNTIYF.

The sample holds a few counts of this clonotype. The chain carries TRBV7-3 and TRBJ1-6; the match to TRBD1 covers 8 bases. The V segment lost 5 bases and the J segment 11 bases; nucleotides outside the gene matches: 8. There are 14 residues in the CDR3. The germline CDR1 and CDR2 sequences are SGHTA and FQGTGA. The CDR3 here is CASSRLDRGTPLHF. CDR3 DNA sequence: TGTGCCAGCAGCCGATTAGACAGGGGAACACCCCTCCACTTT.

The rearrangement links TRBV20-1 to TRBJ2-1; tentative D call: TRBD2 (5 bases). The CDR3 runs 14 residues. Trimming left V 3 bases short and J 5 bases short, with 14 bases between. Germline lookup yields CDR1 DFQATT and CDR2 SNEGSKA (reference sequence). The CDR3 protein is CSAREFTGNNEQFF. DNA of the CDR3: TGCAGTGCTAGGGAGTTTACGGGGAACAATGAGCAGTTCTTC.

This clonotype was seen more than once but under ten times. The chain employs TRBV5-1 and TRBJ2-1, with 11 nucleotides matching TRBD2. From germline, CDR1 is SGHRS and CDR2 YFSETQ. The CDR3 has 21 residues. The V segment lost 0 bases and the J segment 2 bases; nucleotides outside the gene matches: 16. In DNA form, the CDR3 reads TGCGCCAGCAGCTTGGCCCGGGGGACGGTAGGGACTAGCGGTACCTACAATGAGCAGTTCTTC. Amino acids: CASSLARGTVGTSGTYNEQFF. The variable domain in full, with the rest retrieved from reference TRBV5-1 and TRBJ2-1, is KAGVTQTPRYLIKTRGQQVTLSCSPISGHRSVSWYQQTPGQGLQFLFEYFSETQRNKGNFPGRFSGRQFSNSRSEMNVSTLELGDSALYLCASSLARGTVGTSGTYNEQFFGPGTRLTVL.

This clonotype has only a few counts. The chain carries TRBV6-1 and TRBJ1-1; tentative D call: TRBD1 (5 bases). The CDR3 spans 14 residues. The germline V gene encodes CDR1 MNHNS and CDR2 SASEGT. The germline V and J ends were trimmed by 5 bases and 5 bases, with 15 bases remaining between them. Here the CDR3 reads CASSSQGLRTEAFF. CDR3 bases: TGTGCCAGCAGTTCTCAGGGATTGAGGACTGAAGCTTTCTTT.

As regards this clonotype: A read error may be the cause here, since a much bigger clone is one base away. This chain uses TRBV6-5 with TRBJ1-1; TRBD1 agrees at 8 bases. Germline V gives CDR1 MNHEY, CDR2 SVGAGI. With 4 bases clipped from V and 10 bases from J, the junction kept 8 bases outside the gene matches. This CDR3 is 13 amino acids long. The CDR3: CASSSHRGNVAFF. The CDR3 DNA follows: TGTGCCAGCAGTTCTCACAGGGGGAATGTAGCTTTCTTT.

V gene TRBV6-1 combines with J gene TRBJ1-6; TRBD1 is a possible D gene (5 bases). V lost 2 bases to trimming and J lost 10 bases, with 18 bases between them. CDR3 length: 16 amino acids. In germline, CDR1 is MNHNS, CDR2 SASEGT. DNA of the CDR3: TGTGCCAGCAGTGAAAGGGGCCAGCGGGCAACATCACCCCTCCACTTT. Translating it yields CASSERGQRATSPLHF.